One and the same sample provided the 22 T cell receptor beta chains below, sequenced in a study of shared clonotypes between healthy human individuals. Clones were sequenced by immunoSEQ multiplex PCR, and TCRdb holds only the in-frame ones, with some missing. Among roughly 2.5 million clones, approximately 90% were seen once, and the ten largest hold roughly 0.15%. Sequencing was done on a sample of naive CD4+ T cells sorted from blood. Regarding subset: CD45RA+ positively selected. These TCRs come from a man between 18 and 29 years old in good health.

This chain connects TRBV6-5 to TRBJ2-3, with D perhaps assigned TRBD1 or TRBD2 (6 bases each). CDR3 size: 15 residues. With 6 bases removed from V and 1 base from J, the gap between germline ends came to 14 bases. CDR1 and CDR2 (germline): MNHEY, SVGAGI. DNA for the CDR3: TGTGCCAGCAGGGGGGCTAGCGAGCGCACAGATACGCAGTATTTT. Protein sequence: CASRGASERTDTQYF.

Details on this clone: Other DNA sequences in the sample encode the same CDR3. The chain is built from TRBV5-4 and TRBJ2-5; 14 nucleotides match TRBD2. The CDR3 covers 16 residues. The germline gives CDR1 SGHNT, CDR2 YYREEE (reference sequence). J was trimmed by 1 base and V by 3 bases; bases with no gene match: 2. CDR3 nucleotide sequence: TGTGCCAGCAGCTCCGGGACTAGCGGGGGCCAAGAGACCCAGTACTTC. Protein: CASSSGTSGGQETQYF.

This clone is a singleton in its sample. The gene calls are TRBV23-1 and TRBJ2-4; the D is unclear. TRBV23-1 is annotated as an ORF whose role is uncertain. The CDR3 length is 13 residues. V was clipped by 10 bases and J by 8 bases, with 18 bases between them. CDR3 DNA: TGCGCCACCCCCCGACAACCCCCGGACATTCAGTACTTC. This sequence encodes CATPRQPPDIQYF.

The V call is TRBV6-5, the J call TRBJ2-6; D is undetermined. The CDR3 is made up of 14 amino acids. CDR1 is MNHEY, CDR2 SVGAGI, per germline. V was trimmed by 8 bases and J by 0 bases, leaving 8 bases between them. The chain's CDR3 is CASGVYSGANVLTF. The DNA of the CDR3 is TGTGCCAGCGGGGTCTACTCTGGGGCCAACGTCCTGACTTTC.

The CDR3 spells CASSYSTGGIGELFF. CDR3 bases: TGTGCCAGCAGTTACTCGACAGGGGGTATCGGGGAGCTGTTTTTT. The genes are TRBV6-6 and TRBJ2-2, with 9 positions matching TRBD1. The V gene end was trimmed by 0 bases and the J gene end by 7 bases; junction bases not matched to a gene: 3. This CDR3 comprises 15 residues. From germline, CDR1 is MNHNY and CDR2 SVGAGI (reference sequence).

This clone was counted a few times. The chain links TRBV6-1 to TRBJ1-2; D call uncertain. The V end was cut by 5 bases, the J end by 4 bases, with 14 bases between. Germline values: CDR1 MNHNS, CDR2 SASEGT. This CDR3 contains 14 residues. CDR3 coding DNA: TGTGCCAGCAGTCGCCCATACGGCACCTATGGCTACACCTTC. The encoded protein is CASSRPYGTYGYTF.

As concerns this clone: Other DNA sequences of this sample code for an identical CDR3. The chain uses TRBV11-3 and TRBJ2-7; 9 bases match TRBD1. V shed 1 base, J shed 6 bases, and the junction held 1 base outside the gene matches. Germline CDR1 is SGHNT and CDR2 is YENEEA. CDR3 length: 13 residues. In DNA form, the CDR3 reads TGTGCCAGCAGCTTAGGACAGGGGGGCGAGCAGTACTTC. It specifies CASSLGQGGEQYF.

The rearrangement joins TRBV30 to TRBJ2-5, with D hard to call. The CDR3 contains 10 residues. V was shortened by 5 bases and J by 9 bases, with 10 bases between the two germline ends. Germline CDR1 GTSNPN, CDR2 SVGIG (reference sequence). Written as DNA, the CDR3 is TGTGCCTGGGGCAGGCCCTCCCAGTACTTC. It codes for CAWGRPSQYF.

The chain links TRBV5-1 to TRBJ2-2, with D perhaps matching TRBD1 or TRBD2 (7 bases each). In germline, CDR1 is SGHRS, CDR2 YFSETQ. V shed 4 bases and J shed 6 bases, with 16 bases lying between them. This CDR3 region has 15 residues. The CDR3 nucleotides read TGCGCCAGCAGCGTGACAGGGAGCGGGGCCGGGGAGCTGTTTTTT. It translates to CASSVTGSGAGELFF.

V is TRBV29-1 and J is TRBJ2-3, with TRBD2 identical over 11 bases. Per germline, CDR1 SQVTM and CDR2 ANQGSEA. CDR3 length: 13 amino acids. J gave up 5 bases and V 6 bases, and 4 bases lay outside the gene matches. The CDR3 protein is CSVVGLAGDTQYF. The CDR3 DNA reads TGCAGCGTCGTTGGACTAGCGGGAGATACGCAGTATTTT.

The table lists this clone with a count of one. The chain employs TRBV11-2 and TRBJ1-1, with 7 bases identical to TRBD1. The CDR3 totals 15 residues. V gave up 5 bases and J gave up 3 bases; unmatched junction bases: 9. The germline CDR1 and CDR2 sequences are SGHAT and FQNNGV. The CDR3 is CASSAHRGWDTEAFF. CDR3 in DNA: TGTGCCAGCAGCGCCCACAGGGGCTGGGACACTGAAGCTTTCTTT.

J is TRBJ2-5 and V is TRBV5-1; 10 bases agree with TRBD1. There are 16 residues in the CDR3. V trimming: 6 bases; J trimming: 7 bases; junction bases outside the gene matches: 15. Germline CDR1 is SGHRS and CDR2 is YFSETQ. The CDR3 here is CASTTRQGAPKGTQYF. For the CDR3, the DNA is TGCGCCAGCACCACCCGACAGGGGGCTCCCAAAGGGACCCAGTACTTC.

V and J are TRBV27 and TRBJ2-4; D is unclear. The germline V gene has CDR1 MNHEY and CDR2 SMNVEV (reference sequence). The V end was cut by 0 bases, the J end by 1 base, with 1 base between. CDR3 size: 13 residues. CDR3 bases: TGTGCCAGCAGTTTATCGGCCAAAAACATTCAGTACTTC. This translates into CASSLSAKNIQYF.

The chain employs TRBV4-3 and TRBJ1-6, with a tentative D call TRBD1 (5 bases). The CDR3 sequence is 15 residues long. Trimming removed 1 base at V and 8 bases at J, with 12 bases between. Germline loops: CDR1 LGHNA, CDR2 YSLEER. CDR3 in amino acids: CASSQVRGADSPLHF. CDR3 in DNA: TGCGCCAGCAGCCAAGTGAGGGGCGCTGATTCACCCCTCCACTTT.

The table lists this clone with a count of one. The chain couples TRBV25-1 to TRBJ1-2; maybe TRBD1 (6 bases). The CDR3 contains 13 residues. V was trimmed by 3 bases and J by 6 bases, leaving 11 bases between them. CDR1 is MGHDK and CDR2 is SYGVNS in the germline V gene. In DNA, the CDR3 is TGTGCCAGCAGTGACGACAGGAAGAATGGCTACACCTTC. Protein sequence: CASSDDRKNGYTF.

The chain employs TRBV6-5 and TRBJ1-2, with unresolved D. Trimming cost V 4 bases and J 8 bases, with 14 bases left between them. CDR3 length: 13 residues. The germline V gene encodes CDR1 MNHEY and CDR2 SVGAGI. CDR3 region: CASSFLNGAGYTF. CDR3 DNA: TGTGCCAGCAGTTTCCTAAATGGAGCCGGCTACACCTTC.

V usage is TRBV11-3 and J usage is TRBJ1-2, with D possibly being TRBD1 (6 bases). The CDR3 sequence is 17 residues long. The V end was cut by 1 base, the J end by 0 bases, with 15 bases between. Germline assignment: CDR1 SGHNT and CDR2 YENEEA. The CDR3: CASSLADRHSTNYGYTF. The CDR3 bases are TGTGCCAGCAGCTTAGCCGACAGGCACAGCACTAACTATGGCTACACCTTC.

This sequence joins TRBV30 and TRBJ2-1; possibly TRBD1 for D (6 bases). Germline V CDR1 and CDR2: GTSNPN, SVGIG (reference sequence). This CDR3 has 16 residues. The V and J ends lost 0 bases and 8 bases respectively, with 20 bases between them. The CDR3 DNA reads as TGTGCCTGGAGTGTAATCGGGACACTACAGGTCCATGAGCAGTTCTTC. It is translated as CAWSVIGTLQVHEQFF. Full variable domain (missing parts from reference TRBV30 and TRBJ2-1): SQTIHQWPATLVQPVGSPLSLECTVEGTSNPNLYWYRQAAGRGLQLLFYSVGIGQISSEVPQNLSASRPQDRQFILSSKKLLLSDSGFYLCAWSVIGTLQVHEQFFGPGTRLTVL.

Worth noting for this clone: In the same sample, other DNA sequences code for this CDR3. The CDR3 loop reads CSASNSYEQYF. CDR3 sequence (DNA): TGCAGTGCTAGTAACTCCTACGAGCAGTACTTC. The J gene is TRBJ2-7, the V gene TRBV20-1; D gene uncertain. The CDR3 is made up of 11 amino acids. Deletions cut 3 bases from V and 0 bases from J, with 3 bases between. Germline lookup yields CDR1 DFQATT and CDR2 SNEGSKA (reference sequence).

DNA for the CDR3: TGTGCCAGCAGCCCTTATGGGGGCCGGACAGGGGGAAGGAGTCAGCCCCAGCATTTT. It yields the protein CASSPYGGRTGGRSQPQHF. The chain links TRBV7-6 to TRBJ1-5; 10 bases fit TRBD1. The CDR3 has 19 residues. V lost 5 bases and J lost 6; bases outside the gene matches: 19. Germline CDR1 SGHVS, CDR2 FNYEAQ.

The chain uses TRBV4-1 and TRBJ1-6, with 9 bases lining up with TRBD1. Germline CDR1 is MGHRA and CDR2 is YSYEKL. The CDR3 runs 14 residues. Trimming at V came to 3 bases and at J to 10 bases, leaving 4 bases not matched to a gene. The CDR3 region is CASSQPGQGSPLHF. Here the CDR3 DNA reads TGCGCCAGCAGCCAGCCGGGACAGGGATCACCCCTCCACTTT.

On this clone itself: The same CDR3 arises from other DNA sequences in this sample as well. This chain connects TRBV5-1 to TRBJ1-1, with 8 bases that match TRBD1. CDR3 size: 15 residues. With 0 bases clipped from V and 2 bases from J, the junction kept 3 bases outside the gene matches. The germline CDR1 and CDR2 sequences are SGHRS and YFSETQ. The CDR3 here is CASSLGQGLNTEAFF. CDR3 in DNA: TGCGCCAGCAGCTTGGGACAGGGGCTAAACACTGAAGCTTTCTTT.